What follows is one TCR beta chain and its context. The antigen is not known. This entry is derived from a study of spatial heterogeneity in lung cancer. Study-level background: Consistently, beta-chain sequences turned up in larger numbers than alpha-chain sequences did. There were, on average, more than 8.5 raw-read appearances for each unique TCR and UMI combination. Study conclusions and caveats: Blood contained ubiquitous expanded tumor TCRs more at resection than at follow-up.

TCRdb re-analysed the 5' RACE reads in MiXCR, keeping a single row per CDR3 protein. The repertoire holds 60,000 to 90,000 distinct CDR3 sequences, with roughly 15% as singletons. V lost 5 bases and J 5 bases, leaving 12 bases between the germline ends. CDR1 is SQVTM and CDR2 is ANQGSEA in the germline V gene. The CDR3 has 13 residues. The time point: sample taken at primary tumor resection. Frozen PBMC, nontumor lung or tumor provided whole RNA, which was sequenced unsorted. 55 to 80 TRACERx patients with early, untreated non-small cell lung cancer donated samples. The rearrangement uses TRBV29-1 and TRBJ1-4; D perhaps matches TRBD1 (5 bases). The clonotype was recovered from a male donor with early-stage non-small cell lung cancer. Sequencing was performed on PBMCs, taken at surgery. CDR3 protein: CSVPQGPNEKLFF. DNA of the CDR3: TGCAGCGTTCCTCAGGGTCCGAATGAAAAACTGTTTTTT.